This T cell receptor (beta chain) originates from a study of cytomegalovirus exposure and HLA in healthy donors. Vbeta (60) and Jbeta (13) primers were used in the PCR. Source study methods: About 10 million shared chains were among 80 million or so unique TCR beta chains counted in a later analysis. Profiled with immunoSEQ multiplex PCR; TCRdb holds only in-frame clones, not every one. The DNA gave D and trimming, while V, J and clone size come from that table. This sample yields 80,000 to 100,000 clones, of which about 67% are seen a single time; approximately 16% belongs to the top ten. Concerning this clone: Its antigen is not known.

Study-level results: Later, TCR association rates were found to vary by HLA locus, highest for DRB1 and lowest for HLA-C. TCR beta V segments were, for the most part, productive about 87% or about 30% of the time in an earlier analysis. A classifier reportedly called cytomegalovirus status with high sensitivity and specificity.

Germline lookup yields CDR1 SGDLS and CDR2 YYNGEE. The CDR3 covers 16 residues. Trimming removed 3 bases at V and 1 base at J, with 16 bases between. Specimen: PBMCs. This chain connects TRBV9 to TRBJ1-1, with D hard to call. The sequence derives from a woman younger than 30 in good health and CMV-seropositive. The CDR3: CASSARGVHPNTEAFF. Written as DNA, the CDR3 is TGTGCCAGCAGCGCAAGAGGTGTGCACCCGAACACTGAAGCTTTCTTT. Together with reference TRBV9 and TRBJ1-1, the CDR3 gives the full variable domain: DSGVTQTPKHLITATGQRVTLRCSPRSGDLSVYWYQQSLDQGLQFLIQYYNGEERAKGNILERFSAQQFPDLHSELNLSSLELGDSALYFCASSARGVHPNTEAFFGQGTRLTVV.